The 3 T cell receptor beta chains listed next were all sequenced from one sample in a study of cytomegalovirus exposure and HLA in healthy donors. PCR employed 60 Vbeta and 13 Jbeta primers. TCRdb's table, derived via immunoSEQ multiplex PCR, lists solely in-frame clones and lacks some. The data show 160,000 or so clones, about 80% seen once. The source material was PBMCs. These receptors originate from a man in his 60s in good health and CMV-seronegative.

The rearrangement uses TRBV9 and TRBJ1-1; 9 bases line up with TRBD1. Germline V gene lookup returns CDR1 SGDLS and CDR2 YYNGEE. The CDR3 is 16 amino acids. J gave up 4 bases and V 4 bases, and 11 bases lay outside the gene matches. In nucleotides, the CDR3 is TGTGCCAGCAGCCCGAATCGATTGGGACAGGGCACTGAAGCTTTCTTT. This encodes CASSPNRLGQGTEAFF.

The table lists this clone with a few counts. This chain joins TRBV19 and TRBJ1-5; no reliable D call. Per the germline V gene, CDR1 is LNHDA and CDR2 is SQIVND (reference sequence). This CDR3 has 16 residues. Trimming removed 0 bases at V and 1 base at J, with 10 bases between. The CDR3 DNA is TGTGCCAGTAGTATAGACCGAGGCATGAGCAATCAGCCCCAGCATTTT. Its protein product is CASSIDRGMSNQPQHF. Drawing the rest from reference TRBV19 and TRBJ1-5, the complete variable domain is DGGITQSPKYLFRKEGQNVTLSCEQNLNHDAMYWYRQDPGQGLRLIYYSQIVNDFQKGDIAEGYSVSREKKESFPLTVTSAQKNPTAFYLCASSIDRGMSNQPQHFGDGTRLSIL.

The table lists this clone with a few counts. The chain has TRBV27 and TRBJ1-2, with 9 bases lining up with TRBD1. Germline trimming cut 4 bases from V and 12 bases from J; bases unmatched to any gene: 6. This CDR3 is built from 12 residues. From germline, CDR1 is MNHEY and CDR2 SMNVEV (reference sequence). CDR3 coding DNA: TGTGCCAGCAGTTCAAGGACAGGGGATAACACCTTC. It specifies CASSSRTGDNTF.